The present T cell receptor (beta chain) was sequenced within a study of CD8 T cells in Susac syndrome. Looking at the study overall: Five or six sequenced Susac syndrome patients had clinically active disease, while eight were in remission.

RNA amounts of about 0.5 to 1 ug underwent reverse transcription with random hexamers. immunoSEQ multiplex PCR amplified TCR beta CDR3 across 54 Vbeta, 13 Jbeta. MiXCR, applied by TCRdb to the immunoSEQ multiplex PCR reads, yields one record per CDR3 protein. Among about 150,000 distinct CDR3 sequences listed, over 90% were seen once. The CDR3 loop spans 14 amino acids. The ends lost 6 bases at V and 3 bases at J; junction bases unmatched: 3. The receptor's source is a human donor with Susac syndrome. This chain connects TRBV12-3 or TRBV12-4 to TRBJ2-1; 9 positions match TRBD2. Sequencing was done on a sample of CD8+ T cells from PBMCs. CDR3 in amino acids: CASRGTSNYNEQFF. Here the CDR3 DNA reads TGTGCCAGCAGAGGGACTAGCAACTACAATGAGCAGTTCTTC.